These 20 T cell receptor beta chains originate from one sample sequenced in a study of preoperative IRX-2 immunotherapy in early breast cancer. Noted treatment: preoperative locoregional IRX-2 cytokine immunotherapy. The assay was immunoSEQ multiplex PCR, and TCRdb's table has in-frame clones only and misses some. The top ten hold roughly 1.2% of the sample, which has 35,000 to 45,000 clones, 60% to 80% seen once. The sequences come from tumor tissue, collected after IRX-2 immunotherapy. The origin of the receptors is a human donor with breast cancer.

V and J are TRBV6-8 and TRBJ2-7; 14 bases line up with TRBD2. After removal of 2 bases from V and 3 bases from J, the junction contained 3 bases not matched to a gene. Per germline, CDR1 MNHGY and CDR2 SAAAGT. The length of the CDR3 is 16 residues. This chain's CDR3 is CASSYEGLAGVYEQYF. The CDR3 DNA sequence: TGTGCCAGCAGTTACGAGGGACTAGCGGGAGTCTACGAGCAGTACTTC.

This clone was seen a single time. The V gene is TRBV30, the J gene TRBJ2-1; tentatively, D is TRBD2 (6 bases). The CDR3 has 15 amino acids. CDR1 is GTSNPN, CDR2 SVGIG, per germline (reference sequence). The V end was cut by 1 base, the J end by 2 bases, with 12 bases between. This CDR3 is CAWSATQRAYNEQFF. In DNA, the CDR3 is TGTGCCTGGAGTGCGACGCAGCGGGCCTACAATGAGCAGTTCTTC.

J is TRBJ2-7 and V is TRBV29-1; 9 nucleotides agree with TRBD2. Unmatched junction bases numbered 5, after V lost 0 bases and J lost 2 bases. Germline V lookup: CDR1 SQVTM, CDR2 ANQGSEA. The CDR3 is 15 amino acids. DNA for the CDR3: TGCAGCGTTGAAGAATCCGGGACTAGCCCCTACGAGCAGTACTTC. It specifies CSVEESGTSPYEQYF.

This clone was observed once. V usage is TRBV29-1 and J usage is TRBJ2-1, with 7 positions matching TRBD2. V lost 3 bases, J lost 0 bases, and 2 bases stayed unmatched. Germline V lookup: CDR1 SQVTM, CDR2 ANQGSEA. This CDR3 is 14 amino acids long. The CDR3 coding sequence is TGCAGCGTTGATGGGGACTACTCCTACAATGAGCAGTTCTTC. Protein: CSVDGDYSYNEQFF.

The chain carries TRBV5-1 and TRBJ2-3, with 8 bases aligning to TRBD2. The germline gives CDR1 SGHRS, CDR2 YFSETQ. The CDR3 contains 16 residues. Germline trimming cut 4 bases from V and 1 base from J; bases unmatched to any gene: 8. The CDR3: CASSRIGGVRTDTQYF. The CDR3 DNA reads as TGCGCCAGCAGCAGGATCGGGGGGGTACGCACAGATACGCAGTATTTT.

The J gene is TRBJ1-3, the V gene TRBV6-8; D is uncertain. CDR3 length: 14 amino acids. Trimming stripped 10 bases from V and 2 bases from J, with 15 bases between. Germline V gene data show CDR1 as MNHGY and CDR2 as SAAAGT. The CDR3 coding sequence is TGTGCCACTCTCGGATTTGAAACTGGAAACACCATATATTTT. Its protein product is CATLGFETGNTIYF.

This sequence joins TRBV5-1 and TRBJ2-2; 9 positions agree with TRBD1. There are 16 residues in the CDR3. The trim removed 5 bases at V and 4 bases at J, leaving 9 bases unmatched. CDR1 and CDR2 from the germline V gene are SGHRS and YFSETQ. The CDR3 loop reads CASSPPGQGFTGELFF. The DNA of the CDR3 is TGCGCCAGCAGTCCTCCGGGACAGGGTTTCACCGGGGAGCTGTTTTTT. Drawing the rest from reference TRBV5-1 and TRBJ2-2, the complete variable domain is KAGVTQTPRYLIKTRGQQVTLSCSPISGHRSVSWYQQTPGQGLQFLFEYFSETQRNKGNFPGRFSGRQFSNSRSEMNVSTLELGDSALYLCASSPPGQGFTGELFFGEGSRLTVL.

This clone turned up a few times. The chain has TRBV6-8 and TRBJ2-7; 9 nucleotides align to TRBD1. CDR3 length: 15 residues. From germline, CDR1 is MNHGY and CDR2 SAAAGT. The V segment lost 2 bases and the J segment 3 bases; nucleotides outside the gene matches: 5. For the CDR3, the DNA is TGTGCCAGCAGTTACGGAGGGACAGGGAGCTACGAGCAGTACTTC. Translating gives CASSYGGTGSYEQYF.

This clone was seen a single time. CDR3 nucleotides: TGTGCCAGTAGTAACACATTAATTGATGGCTACACCTTC. This sequence encodes CASSNTLIDGYTF. The chain recombines TRBV19 with TRBJ1-2; no clear D. CDR1 is LNHDA, CDR2 SQIVND, per germline (reference sequence). This CDR3 is built from 13 residues. Trimming removed 4 bases from V and 6 bases from J, with 12 bases in between.

This chain uses TRBV6-8 with TRBJ1-4; D not resolved. The CDR3 runs 12 residues. Deletions cut 5 bases from V and 15 bases from J, with 16 bases between. Germline V lookup: CDR1 MNHGY, CDR2 SAAAGT. The CDR3 here is CASSRLSRGVFF. Written as DNA, the CDR3 is TGTGCCAGCAGTAGACTAAGCCGGGGAGTGTTTTTT.

The chain links TRBV7-1 to TRBJ2-2; D may be TRBD1 (5 bases). TRBV7-1 is given ORF status, its function remaining uncertain. The CDR3 spans 15 residues. Trimming left V 6 bases short and J 6 bases short, with 17 bases between. CDR3 DNA: TGTGCCAGCAGTGCCCGTGGGGCTGAGGCCGGGGAGCTGTTTTTT. Translation: CASSARGAEAGELFF.

CDR3 coding DNA: TGTGCCAGCAAACCCGATGCGTCTGGGGCCAACGTCCTGACTTTC. Translation gives CASKPDASGANVLTF. The chain combines TRBV6-8 with TRBJ2-6, with no clear D. The CDR3 contains 15 residues. The germline V gene has CDR1 MNHGY and CDR2 SAAAGT. Trimming cost V 7 bases and J 1 base, with 11 bases left between them.

This clone was recorded once. The CDR3 here is CASSIYGAGRGTGELFF. CDR3 sequence (DNA): TGTGCCAGTAGTATCTATGGGGCCGGGCGAGGTACCGGGGAGCTGTTTTTT. This rearrangement joins TRBV19 to TRBJ2-2, with D perhaps TRBD1 (5 bases). Germline V gene sequence: CDR1 LNHDA, CDR2 SQIVND (reference sequence). The CDR3 is made up of 17 amino acids. V gave up 3 bases and J gave up 5 bases, with 19 bases separating them.

This clone showed up just once. The CDR3 coding sequence is TGTGCCAGCGGCGTGGCGGGGGGTACGCGGGGAGATACGCAGTATTTT. This codes for CASGVAGGTRGDTQYF. The chain combines TRBV7-8 with TRBJ2-3; 8 positions agree with TRBD2. In germline, CDR1 is SGHVS, CDR2 FQNEAQ. The CDR3 has 16 residues. V lost 8 bases to trimming and J lost 5 bases; unmatched junction nucleotides: 15.

The chain combines TRBV6-8 with TRBJ1-1, with D possibly TRBD1 on 6 matching bases. V lost 2 bases and J 2 bases, leaving 18 bases between the germline ends. Looked up from germline, CDR1 is MNHGY and CDR2 is SAAAGT. The CDR3 length is 17 residues. CDR3 DNA sequence: TGTGCCAGCAGTTACAGTGTGGGCAGGGGAACTAACACTGAAGCTTTCTTT. Translation: CASSYSVGRGTNTEAFF.

CDR3 DNA: TGCAGCGTGAGGGCGGGGCGGGCCTACAATGAGCAGTTCTTC. It specifies CSVRAGRAYNEQFF. This chain joins TRBV29-1 and TRBJ2-1, with D perhaps matching TRBD2 (6 bases). Germline V CDR1 and CDR2: SQVTM, ANQGSEA. The CDR3 loop spans 14 amino acids. V was cut by 6 bases and J by 2 bases, with 14 bases left in between.

Comments on this clone: One end of the junction is discordant with germline, which a read error may explain. This chain connects TRBV6-4 to TRBJ2-3; D is possibly TRBD2 (5 bases). Germline CDR1 is MRHNA and CDR2 is SNTAGT. This CDR3 region has 14 residues. The CDR3 coding sequence is TGTGCCAGCAGTTACTCTAGCTCCACAGATACGCAGTATTTT. Amino acids: CASSYSSSTDTQYF.

This clone has only a few counts. The chain carries TRBV10-2 and TRBJ1-4, with 7 bases that match TRBD1. V was pared by 2 bases and J by 5 bases, with 2 bases of the junction left unmatched. The CDR3 is 14 amino acids. Per germline, CDR1 WSHSY and CDR2 SAAADI. This chain's CDR3 is CASSETRGNEKLFF. The CDR3 nucleotides read TGCGCCAGCAGTGAGACCAGGGGGAATGAAAAACTGTTTTTT.

The CDR3 region is CASSIEGVNTGELFF. The DNA of the CDR3 is TGTGCCAGTAGTATCGAGGGGGTGAACACCGGGGAGCTGTTTTTT. The V call is TRBV19, the J call TRBJ2-2; possible D gene TRBD1, 6 bases. Germline-derived CDR1 and CDR2 are LNHDA and SQIVND (reference sequence). Trimming removed 3 bases from V and 1 base from J, with 9 bases in between. The CDR3 sequence is 15 residues long.

This chain uses TRBV7-4 with TRBJ1-4, with 8 bases that match TRBD1. The CDR3 covers 15 residues. The germline gives CDR1 SGHVT, CDR2 SQSDAQ. The junction had 7 bases not matched to a gene; V was cut back by 5 bases and J by 5 bases. The CDR3 sequence is CASSPGQGINEKLFF. CDR3 nucleotide sequence: TGTGCCAGCAGCCCAGGACAGGGCATAAATGAAAAACTGTTTTTT.